The rows below give T cell receptor beta chains drawn from one sample of a study of a mutant IDH1 vaccine in newly diagnosed glioma. Data came from immunoSEQ multiplex PCR; TCRdb stores just in-frame clones and leaves some out. The table has tens of thousands of clones, 74% seen once. Antigens for these TCRs are unknown. Sequencing used PBMCs, obtained from a glioma patient whose treatment included an IDH1 peptide vaccine. The receptors were sampled from a man aged 45-65 years with glioma. Each CDR3 is given with its conserved first and last residue. A D gene is named only where the DNA matches it firmly. Clone size is shown for a subset of rows, as once, few, many or a class of expanded clone.

d_call j_call v_call clone_size cdr3_aa cdr3_nt
NA TRBJ2-3 TRBV6-4 NA CASSESGVTDTQYF TGTGCCAGCAGTGAGTCGGGGGTCACAGATACGCAGTATTTT
NA TRBJ1-1 TRBV6-1 NA CASRRQVPLNTEAFF TGTGCCAGCAGGAGACAGGTACCGCTGAACACTGAAGCTTTCTTT
NA TRBJ2-7 TRBV2 few CASSEYGPPMEQYF TGTGCCAGCAGTGAATACGGTCCTCCCATGGAGCAGTACTTC
TRBD1 TRBJ2-1 TRBV7-2 medium-sized CASSSRGHRSSYNEQFF TGTGCCAGCAGCTCTAGGGGGCATCGAAGCTCCTACAATGAGCAGTTCTTC
NA TRBJ2-6 TRBV27 NA CASRRAGANVLTF TGTGCCAGCAGGCGTGCTGGGGCCAACGTCCTGACTTTC
TRBD1 TRBJ1-1 TRBV7-3 NA CASSQGGRRTEAFF TGTGCCAGCAGCCAGGGGGGGAGAAGGACTGAAGCTTTCTTT
TRBD1 TRBJ2-7 TRBV27 NA CASGRDRGYEQYF TGTGCCAGCGGCCGGGACAGGGGATACGAGCAGTACTTC
NA TRBJ2-1 TRBV7-9 NA CASSLLQGSPAGNEQFF TGTGCCAGCAGCTTACTACAGGGGAGCCCAGCGGGAAATGAGCAGTTCTTC
NA TRBJ2-7 TRBV19 NA CASSILDGPKWEQYF TGTGCCAGTAGTATTCTGGACGGTCCCAAGTGGGAGCAGTACTTC
NA TRBJ2-7 TRBV27 NA CASSFIDRRSYEQYF TGTGCCAGCAGTTTTATAGACCGCCGCTCCTACGAGCAGTACTTC
NA TRBJ1-1 TRBV9 many CASSVQDGNTEAFF TGTGCCAGCAGCGTACAGGATGGTAACACTGAAGCTTTCTTT
TRBD1 TRBJ2-1 TRBV5-4 NA CASSLRTGYNEQFF TGTGCCAGCAGCTTAAGGACAGGGTACAATGAGCAGTTCTTC
NA TRBJ1-2 TRBV28 few CASSLRAGRGGYTF TGTGCCAGCAGTTTAAGGGCAGGTCGGGGCGGCTACACCTTC
NA TRBJ2-5 TRBV12-5 NA CASGRGPPGTQYF TGTGCTAGTGGTCGCGGGCCCCCGGGGACCCAGTACTTC
NA TRBJ2-3 TRBV5-1 NA CASSLISTDTQYF TGCGCCAGCAGCTTGATATCCACAGATACGCAGTATTTT
NA TRBJ1-1 TRBV15 few CATTPVREDEAFF TGTGCCACCACCCCCGTGAGGGAGGATGAAGCTTTCTTT
NA TRBJ2-5 TRBV10-3 NA CAISGGETQYF TGTGCCATCAGTGGAGGAGAGACCCAGTACTTC
NA TRBJ1-1 TRBV6-1 NA CASSEWRQGAFF TGTGCCAGCAGTGAATGGCGGCAGGGGGCTTTCTTT
NA TRBJ1-4 TRBV5-8 NA CASSFSGGAGKLFF TGTGCCAGCAGCTTCTCTGGGGGCGCGGGAAAACTGTTTTTT
NA TRBJ1-5 TRBV15 NA CATSREGGQPQHF TGTGCCACCAGCAGAGAGGGGGGGCAGCCCCAGCATTTT
NA TRBJ1-6 TRBV11-2 NA CASSLEVRGSPLHF TGTGCCAGCAGCTTAGAGGTGAGGGGTTCACCCCTCCACTTT
NA TRBJ2-1 TRBV14 once CASSQEVVIGEQFF TGTGCCAGCAGCCAAGAAGTGGTAATTGGTGAGCAGTTCTTC
NA TRBJ2-2 TRBV14 NA CASSPRGTSTNTGELFF TGTGCCAGCAGCCCCAGGGGAACCTCTACGAACACCGGGGAGCTGTTTTTT
TRBD1 TRBJ1-4 TRBV29-1 NA CSVEDRGFNEKLFF TGCAGCGTTGAAGACAGGGGGTTTAATGAAAAACTGTTTTTT
TRBD1 TRBJ2-5 TRBV5-1 few CASSETGSGTQYF TGCGCCAGCAGCGAGACAGGGTCGGGGACCCAGTACTTC
TRBD1 TRBJ1-2 TRBV6-5 NA CASSTLTGGDGYTF TGTGCCAGCAGTACGCTGACAGGGGGAGATGGCTACACCTTC
NA TRBJ2-7 TRBV5-1 once CASSFRGEGDEQYF TGCGCCAGCAGCTTCAGGGGCGAGGGCGACGAGCAGTACTTC
TRBD1 TRBJ1-2 TRBV7-9 NA CASSLQGEYYGYTF TGTGCCAGCAGCTTACAGGGGGAGTACTATGGCTACACCTTC
NA TRBJ2-2 TRBV6-5 NA CASTWTSGAGELFF TGTGCCAGCACCTGGACATCGGGGGCCGGGGAGCTGTTTTTT
NA TRBJ1-4 TRBV25-1 NA CASSNARTDRNEKLFF TGTGCCAGCAGTAACGCCCGGACCGACCGTAATGAAAAACTGTTTTTT
NA TRBJ2-5 TRBV2 NA CASSEQRETQYF TGTGCCAGCAGTGAACAGAGAGAGACCCAGTACTTC
TRBD2 TRBJ2-2 TRBV14 NA CASNQGGATGELFF TGTGCCAGCAACCAGGGAGGGGCCACCGGGGAGCTGTTTTTT
TRBD2 TRBJ2-1 TRBV27 few CASSLSGLAYNEQFF TGTGCCAGCAGTTTATCCGGACTAGCCTACAATGAGCAGTTCTTC
TRBD1 TRBJ1-2 TRBV6-5 NA CASSRQGALGYTF TGTGCCAGCAGTCGACAGGGGGCGCTGGGCTACACCTTC
NA TRBJ2-5 TRBV7-8 NA CASSPRGEETQYF TGTGCCAGCAGCCCAAGAGGGGAGGAGACCCAGTACTTC
NA TRBJ1-2 TRBV19 NA CASSFGDGYTF TGTGCCAGTAGTTTCGGTGACGGCTACACCTTC
NA TRBJ1-2 TRBV15 once CATSLRSGQGNYGYTF TGTGCCACCAGTCTTCGTTCCGGGCAGGGGAACTATGGCTACACCTTC
NA TRBJ2-7 TRBV7-9 NA CASSSAGGGEQYF TGTGCCAGCAGCTCCGCTGGGGGCGGTGAGCAGTACTTC
TRBD1 TRBJ1-2 TRBV5-1 once CASSPDTGGYNYGYTF TGCGCCAGCAGCCCCGATACAGGGGGCTACAACTATGGCTACACCTTC
NA TRBJ2-7 TRBV29-1 NA CSVVGGRGGYEQYF TGCAGCGTTGTGGGGGGCAGGGGAGGGTACGAGCAGTACTTC
NA TRBJ1-5 TRBV2 NA CASRDSYSNQPQHF TGTGCCAGCAGGGACAGTTATAGCAATCAGCCCCAGCATTTT
NA TRBJ1-1 TRBV7-9 NA CASSLDGGATEAFF TGTGCCAGCAGCTTAGATGGTGGGGCCACTGAAGCTTTCTTT
NA TRBJ1-2 TRBV25-1 NA CASSDRDGGGYTF TGTGCCAGCAGTGACAGGGATGGGGGGGGCTACACCTTC
TRBD1 TRBJ2-2 TRBV5-6 NA CASSLAGDRGLDGELFF TGTGCCAGCAGCTTGGCCGGGGACAGGGGGTTGGACGGGGAGCTGTTTTTT
NA TRBJ2-7 TRBV27 NA CASSFGGPTTSYEQYF TGTGCCAGCAGTTTCGGGGGGCCAACCACCTCCTACGAGCAGTACTTC
NA TRBJ2-1 TRBV4-1 NA CASSHVAGNYNEQFF TGCGCCAGCAGCCACGTGGCAGGGAACTACAATGAGCAGTTCTTC
NA TRBJ1-1 TRBV5-4 NA CASSLQGRTEAFF TGTGCCAGCAGCTTGCAGGGGCGGACTGAAGCTTTCTTT
NA TRBJ2-1 TRBV4-1 many CASSPLGNEQFF TGCGCCAGCAGCCCCTTGGGCAATGAGCAGTTCTTC
NA TRBJ1-1 TRBV30 few CAWSLQVGAGAFF TGTGCCTGGAGTCTCCAAGTGGGGGCCGGAGCTTTCTTT
NA TRBJ2-1 TRBV2 NA CASSEGGEQFF TGTGCCAGCAGTGAGGGAGGCGAGCAGTTCTTC
NA TRBJ1-5 TRBV6-1 few CASEGTQPQHF TGTGCCAGCGAGGGGACTCAGCCCCAGCATTTT